These T cell receptor beta chains were read from a single sample in a study of post-analysis software for immune sequencing data. From the PCR reads, TCRdb called clonotypes with MiXCR, one entry per CDR3 protein. Among around 710,000 distinct CDR3 sequences listed, about 45% were seen once. Sequenced material: blood. All receptors come from a girl aged 10 to 17 with multiple sclerosis. CDR3s include the opening cysteine and the closing phenylalanine or tryptophan. Fields, in order: V gene, D gene, J gene, clone size, CDR3 length, CDR3 DNA, CDR3 protein. The D gene is left open where the match is weak. Only part of the rows carry a size: once, few, many, or a class if the clone is expanded.

TRBV12-3/TRBV12-4	NA	TRBJ1-5	NA	14	TGTGCCAGCATCAGGGAGTTCTCGGCATATACGCAGCATTTT	CASIREFSAYTQHF
TRBV27	NA	TRBJ2-2	NA	14	TGTGCCAGCAGGCCGGACAGATTCACCGGGGAGCTGTTTTTT	CASRPDRFTGELFF
TRBV20-1	NA	TRBJ2-5	many	15	TGCAGTGCTAGCGACACGCTTGGGGGGTTGGAGACCCAGTACTTC	CSASDTLGGLETQYF
TRBV29-1	NA	TRBJ2-3	NA	11	TGCAGCGCGGATAGGGGCGATACGCAGTATTTT	CSADRGDTQYF
TRBV7-8	TRBD2	TRBJ2-3	NA	17	TGTGCCAGCAGCTTATCCTCGACTAGCGGGAGGGCAGATACGCAGTATTTT	CASSLSSTSGRADTQYF
TRBV29-1	NA	TRBJ1-1	NA	13	TGCAGCGTTGCTGAAGGAATGAACACTGAAGCTTTCTTT	CSVAEGMNTEAFF
TRBV12-3/TRBV12-4	TRBD2	TRBJ2-3	NA	15	TGTGCCAGCAGCCTGCTAGCGGGAGGTTCAGATACGCAGTATTTT	CASSLLAGGSDTQYF
TRBV10-2	NA	TRBJ2-1	NA	13	TGCGCCAGCAGCCTCCTCAGCCTCAATGAGCAGTTCTTC	CASSLLSLNEQFF
TRBV7-2	NA	TRBJ1-1	NA	15	TGTGCCAGCAGCCCGACGGGGGAAGGGTTCACTGAAGCTTTCTTT	CASSPTGEGFTEAFF
TRBV27	NA	TRBJ2-7	NA	13	TGTGCCAGCAGCTTCTCCGGCCCCTACGAGCAGTACTTC	CASSFSGPYEQYF
TRBV11-1	TRBD1	TRBJ2-7	NA	15	TGTGCCAGCAGCTTAGCGGCGGACAGGTACTACGAGCAGTACTTC	CASSLAADRYYEQYF
TRBV9	NA	TRBJ2-5	once	14	TGTGCCAGCAGCGCCTCAGGGGCGGGGGAGACCCAGTACTTC	CASSASGAGETQYF
TRBV25-1	NA	TRBJ1-1	NA	12	TGTGCCAGCAGAGAGGGCAGGGCTGAAGCTTTCTTT	CASREGRAEAFF